The text below deals with one T cell receptor (beta chain). The data derive from a study of T cells in Graves' hyperthyroidism and ophthalmopathy. Researchers took RNA transcripts and amplified the TCR beta CDR3 regions from them. First-round RT-PCR targeting the TCR CDR3 was performed with the HTBI primer set. MiXCR, run by TCRdb on the multiplex PCR reads, gives a single entry per CDR3 protein. The sample shows about 840,000 distinct CDR3 sequences, 35% to 40% of them seen only once. The specimen was blood. This TCR derives from a man aged 18 to 29 with Graves' hyperthyroidism.

CDR3 DNA sequence: TGCAGTGCTAGGGAAGCGCGTTCACATGACTACGAGCAGTACTTC. The encoded protein is CSAREARSHDYEQYF. The chain is built from TRBV20-1 and TRBJ2-7; D unresolved. V dropped 3 bases and J dropped 3 bases, with 18 bases sitting between them. This CDR3 is 15 amino acids long. Germline V gives CDR1 DFQATT, CDR2 SNEGSKA (reference sequence).